This is a list of T cell receptor beta chains from one sample in a study of identical twins. TCRdb recomputed calls from the 5' RACE reads with MiXCR, one row per CDR3 protein. The table has 690,000 or so distinct CDR3 sequences, roughly 6% seen once. The sample taken for sequencing was naive T cells sorted from blood. These receptors were obtained from a man younger than 30 in good health. CDR3s include the opening cysteine and the closing phenylalanine or tryptophan. Each record gives: clone size, J gene, D gene, V gene, CDR3 protein, CDR3 DNA. A D gene is named only where the DNA matches it firmly. Only part of the rows carry a size: once, few, many, or a class if the clone is expanded.

>-|TRBJ2-5|TRBD1|TRBV11-1
CASSSEPFRARGQGAGETQYF
TGTGCCAGCAGCTCCGAACCATTCAGGGCCCGGGGACAGGGGGCAGGGGAGACCCAGTACTTC
>many|TRBJ2-5|-|TRBV29-1
CSARRAAAIQETQYF
TGCAGCGCCCGTCGTGCGGCAGCGATACAAGAGACCCAGTACTTC
>-|TRBJ2-1|TRBD2|TRBV20-1
CSALETSGRQEQFF
TGCAGCGCCCTCGAGACTAGCGGCCGTCAGGAGCAGTTCTTC
>few|TRBJ2-7|TRBD1|TRBV28
CASSLEQGANEQYF
TGTGCCAGCAGTTTAGAACAGGGGGCTAACGAGCAGTACTTC
>few|TRBJ2-2|TRBD2|TRBV29-1
CSVETSGRPNTGELFF
TGCAGCGTTGAGACTAGCGGGAGGCCGAACACCGGGGAGCTGTTTTTT
>-|TRBJ2-3|TRBD1|TRBV7-9
CASSETGASTDTQYF
TGTGCCAGCAGCGAAACAGGGGCTAGCACAGATACGCAGTATTTT
>few|TRBJ2-5|-|TRBV2
CASRDIPIQETQYF
TGTGCCAGCAGGGACATCCCAATTCAAGAGACCCAGTACTTC
>-|TRBJ2-3|-|TRBV11-1
CASSLWPSSGVPTDTQYF
TGTGCCAGCAGTTTGTGGCCAAGTAGCGGAGTTCCCACAGATACGCAGTATTTT
>-|TRBJ2-5|TRBD2|TRBV6-1
CASSEFPRRLAGEKETQYF
TGTGCCAGCAGTGAATTCCCCCGAAGACTAGCGGGAGAAAAAGAGACCCAGTACTTC
>few|TRBJ2-2|-|TRBV30
CAWSALLLGYTGELFF
TGTGCCTGGAGCGCCCTCCTCTTAGGGTACACCGGGGAGCTGTTTTTT
>many|TRBJ1-5|-|TRBV20-1
CSARDGGGPNQPQHF
TGCAGTGCTAGAGATGGTGGGGGTCCCAATCAGCCCCAGCATTTT
>few|TRBJ2-7|-|TRBV27
CASSFRGAGSYEQYF
TGTGCCAGCAGTTTTCGAGGTGCCGGCTCCTACGAGCAGTACTTC
>few|TRBJ2-1|TRBD2|TRBV2
CASSEGVASGRINEQFF
TGTGCCAGCAGTGAAGGGGTGGCTAGCGGGAGAATAAATGAGCAGTTCTTC
>many|TRBJ2-1|TRBD2|TRBV5-1
CASSLGLAGDEQFF
TGCGCCAGCAGCTTGGGACTAGCAGGCGATGAGCAGTTCTTC
>many|TRBJ1-1|-|TRBV29-1
CSAGTVNTEAFF
TGCAGTGCTGGGACGGTGAACACTGAAGCTTTCTTT
>many|TRBJ1-6|-|TRBV6-5
CASSYSRVASPLHF
TGTGCCAGCAGTTACTCCCGAGTTGCTTCACCCCTCCACTTT
>few|TRBJ1-4|-|TRBV2
CASRGNGNEKLFF
TGTGCCAGCAGGGGGAACGGGAATGAAAAACTGTTTTTT
>many|TRBJ2-7|TRBD1|TRBV25-1
CASSERDRGYEQYF
TGTGCCAGCAGTGAAAGGGACAGGGGCTACGAGCAGTACTTC
>many|TRBJ2-5|-|TRBV12-3/TRBV12-4
CASSGPKETQYF
TGTGCCAGCAGTGGCCCGAAGGAGACCCAGTACTTC
>many|TRBJ2-3|-|TRBV27
CASLSAGGTDTQYF
TGTGCCAGCTTATCGGCAGGGGGCACAGATACGCAGTATTTT
>many|TRBJ2-2|-|TRBV29-1
CSALRQENTGELFF
TGCAGCGCCCTTCGACAGGAAAACACCGGGGAGCTGTTTTTT
>-|TRBJ2-5|TRBD2|TRBV29-1
CSVAQRERETQYF
TGCAGCGTTGCCCAGCGGGAGAGGGAGACCCAGTACTTC
>-|TRBJ2-3|TRBD2|TRBV7-2
CASLLVGGRPDTQYF
TGTGCCAGCCTCCTTGTGGGGGGGAGGCCAGATACGCAGTATTTT
>-|TRBJ2-5|-|TRBV7-8
CPSSFENRQETQYF
TGTCCCAGCAGCTTTGAAAACAGACAAGAGACCCAGTACTTC
>many|TRBJ2-1|-|TRBV20-1
CSARVGVSEQFF
TGCAGTGCTAGAGTAGGGGTCAGTGAGCAGTTCTTC
>-|TRBJ2-2|TRBD2|TRBV12-3/TRBV12-4
CASSLAPGGLGLNTGELFF
TGTGCCAGCAGTTTAGCCCCGGGAGGGTTGGGCTTGAACACCGGGGAGCTGTTTTTT
>many|TRBJ2-6|-|TRBV12-3/TRBV12-4
CASTPGPGANVLTF
TGTGCCAGCACGCCAGGGCCTGGGGCCAACGTCCTGACTTTC
>few|TRBJ2-7|TRBD1|TRBV20-1
CSARDRDRDYEQYF
TGCAGTGCTAGAGATAGGGACAGGGACTACGAGCAGTACTTC
>many|TRBJ1-5|-|TRBV6-5
CASSYPTDRNQPQHF
TGTGCCAGCAGTTACCCCACGGACAGAAATCAGCCCCAGCATTTT
>-|TRBJ2-1|TRBD2|TRBV30
CAWAIAGSSYNEQFF
TGTGCCTGGGCCATAGCGGGGAGCTCCTACAATGAGCAGTTCTTC
>many|TRBJ1-1|-|TRBV29-1
CSVGITEAFF
TGCAGCGTTGGCATCACTGAAGCTTTCTTT
>-|TRBJ2-1|-|TRBV24-1
CATSDSGHNEQFF
TGTGCCACCAGTGATTCCGGACACAACGAACAGTTCTTC
>many|TRBJ2-7|-|TRBV7-3
CASSFISSYEQYF
TGTGCCAGCAGCTTTATCTCCTCCTACGAGCAGTACTTC
>-|TRBJ2-5|-|TRBV7-9
CASSFGDSLQETQYF
TGTGCCAGCAGCTTCGGCGATAGCCTACAAGAGACCCAGTACTTC
>few|TRBJ2-7|-|TRBV28
CASSSRAGGYEQYF
TGTGCCAGCAGTTCGCGGGCTGGGGGCTACGAGCAGTACTTC
>many|TRBJ2-7|-|TRBV12-3/TRBV12-4
CASRPTASYEQYF
TGTGCCAGCAGGCCAACAGCGTCCTACGAGCAGTACTTC
>many|TRBJ2-2|-|TRBV29-1
CSVKTDSITGELFF
TGCAGCGTTAAGACTGATTCGATCACCGGGGAGCTGTTTTTT
>many|TRBJ2-7|TRBD2|TRBV20-1
CSASLALEREARDEQYF
TGCAGTGCTAGTTTGGCACTAGAGCGGGAGGCGAGGGACGAGCAGTACTTC
>many|TRBJ2-3|TRBD2|TRBV27
CASSLKGTGTSGSTDTQYF
TGTGCCAGCAGTTTAAAGGGGACCGGGACTAGCGGCAGCACAGATACGCAGTATTTT
>-|TRBJ1-2|-|TRBV3-1
CASSQGLGGRGYTF
TGTGCCAGCAGCCAAGGTCTCGGGGGGCGAGGCTACACCTTC
>many|TRBJ2-7|-|TRBV5-6
CASSSGGAEQYF
TGTGCCAGCAGCTCGGGGGGCGCCGAGCAGTACTTC
>many|TRBJ2-1|TRBD2|TRBV11-2
CASSLEASGSNEQFF
TGTGCCAGCAGCTTAGAGGCTAGCGGGAGCAATGAGCAGTTCTTC
>many|TRBJ2-3|TRBD2|TRBV5-1
CASSYHSGLAGVTDTQYF
TGCGCCAGCAGCTACCATAGTGGACTAGCGGGAGTAACAGATACGCAGTATTTT
>-|TRBJ1-5|-|TRBV4-2
CASSQAKGKPQHF
TGTGCCAGCAGCCAAGCTAAGGGCAAGCCCCAGCATTTT
>few|TRBJ2-1|-|TRBV10-3
CAISPDPFNEQFF
TGTGCCATCAGCCCCGACCCCTTCAATGAGCAGTTCTTC
>few|TRBJ2-7|-|TRBV28
CASSRKQGGPYEQYF
TGTGCCAGCAGTAGGAAACAGGGTGGCCCCTACGAGCAGTACTTC
>few|TRBJ1-5|-|TRBV5-6
CASSRLGGARNQPQHF
TGTGCCAGCAGTCGTTTAGGGGGGGCAAGGAATCAGCCCCAGCATTTT
>many|TRBJ2-4|-|TRBV20-1
CSAILAAGKNIQYF
TGCAGTGCCATCCTCGCGGCGGGCAAAAACATTCAGTACTTC
>many|TRBJ1-3|-|TRBV4-3
CASSQEAGPIYF
TGCGCCAGCAGCCAAGAGGCAGGGCCCATATATTTT
>many|TRBJ2-5|-|TRBV12-3/TRBV12-4
CASSFTGQVAQYF
TGTGCCAGCAGTTTCACGGGGCAAGTGGCCCAGTACTTC
>few|TRBJ2-7|-|TRBV7-2
CASSLVVHEQYF
TGTGCCAGCAGCTTAGTCGTCCACGAGCAGTACTTC